The entry that follows covers one TCR beta chain sequence. Its matching antigen is unknown. The donors were healthy bone marrow donors. The record originates from a study of cytomegalovirus exposure and HLA in healthy donors. This CDR3 has 14 residues. Germline V gene lookup returns CDR1 SEHNR and CDR2 FQNEAQ (reference sequence). J gave up 6 bases and V 3 bases, and 5 bases lay outside the gene matches. PCR primers comprised 60 Vbeta and 13 Jbeta primers. Clones were read by immunoSEQ multiplex PCR, and TCRdb kept only the in-frame ones, dropping some. The data hold 170,000 or so clones, with over 75% observed a single time. The study, taken as a whole, reports: CMV antigen specificity was confirmed in vitro for three CMV-associated chains. Most TCR sequences proved rare, with some public TCRs found in many donors. Association of 17,000 or so TCR beta sequences with HLA alleles was found at 0.05 false discovery rate in a later analysis.

The sequencing input was PBMCs. This TCR came from a man in his 60s in good health and CMV-seronegative. The chain carries TRBV7-9 and TRBJ2-1; 7 nucleotides match TRBD1. The CDR3 region is CASSFYRGRNEQFF. In nucleotides, the CDR3 is TGTGCCAGCAGCTTTTACAGGGGACGCAATGAGCAGTTCTTC.